Listed here are 26 T cell receptor beta chains from one sample, sequenced in a study of shared clonotypes between healthy human individuals. In the naive CD8 group, cells lacked CD45RO and were positively selected for CCR7, so terminally differentiated effector memory CD45RA+ cells were left out. Sequenced by immunoSEQ multiplex PCR; TCRdb stores in-frame clones only, minus some. There are about 2.1 million clones in the sample; around 95% occur only once, and roughly 1.7% lies in the top ten. The sequencing input was naive CD8+ T cells from PBMCs. The receptors here all came from a man aged 18 to 35 in good health. Some clones in this sample may be carry-over from other donors' samples.

The chain recombines TRBV6-1 with TRBJ1-2; D is possibly TRBD1 (5 bases). The CDR3 loop spans 18 amino acids. Trimming took off 0 bases at V and 4 bases at J, with 21 bases between the two ends. Germline assignment: CDR1 MNHNS and CDR2 SASEGT. CDR3 coding DNA: TGTGCCAGCAGTGAAGCGATATCCCACTCCTCAGGGCGCTATGGCTACACCTTC. Protein sequence: CASSEAISHSSGRYGYTF.

The gene calls are TRBV28 and TRBJ2-7; 11 bases agree with TRBD2. With V trimmed by 10 bases and J by 6 bases, 5 bases remained unmatched. The CDR3 has 12 amino acids. Germline V lookup: CDR1 MDHEN, CDR2 SYDVKM. Written as DNA, the CDR3 is TGTGCCACTGATAGCGGGAGGGCCGAGCAGTACTTC. It encodes CATDSGRAEQYF.

This CDR3 reads CASSPRPGTSGRVETDTQYF. The CDR3 DNA reads TGTGCCAGCTCACCACGTCCCGGGACTAGCGGGAGGGTCGAGACAGATACGCAGTATTTT. The V call is TRBV18, the J call TRBJ2-3, with TRBD2 identical over 16 bases. CDR3 length: 20 amino acids. The V and J ends lost 1 base and 3 bases, in that order; junction bases with no gene match: 10. Looked up from germline, CDR1 is KGHSH and CDR2 is LQKENI. Drawing the rest from reference TRBV18 and TRBJ2-3, the complete variable domain is NAGVMQNPRHLVRRRGQEARLRCSPMKGHSHVYWYRQLPEEGLKFMVYLQKENIIDESGMPKERFSAEFPKEGPSILRIQQVVRGDSAAYFCASSPRPGTSGRVETDTQYFGPGTRLTVL.

V usage is TRBV7-3 and J usage is TRBJ2-7; 7 positions match TRBD2. The CDR3 extends over 13 amino acids. Germline CDR1 is SGHTA and CDR2 is FQGTGA. V dropped 7 bases and J dropped 0; count of bases not matched to a gene: 3. The CDR3 bases are TGTGCCAGCACGGGCGGGAGCTCCTACGAGCAGTACTTC. Translating gives CASTGGSSYEQYF.

The V gene is TRBV7-9, the J gene TRBJ2-7; tentatively, D is TRBD2 (6 bases). The CDR3 is 16 amino acids. Germline lookup yields CDR1 SEHNR and CDR2 FQNEAQ (reference sequence). V lost 5 bases to trimming and J lost 1 base, with 18 bases between them. This CDR3 reads CASSPSRGGGSYEQYF. The CDR3 bases are TGTGCCAGCAGCCCCTCCAGAGGCGGAGGGTCCTACGAGCAGTACTTC.

The rearrangement uses TRBV5-6 and TRBJ2-5; a weak D match, TRBD2 (5 bases). The CDR3 is made up of 13 amino acids. The ends were cut back, 2 bases at V and 2 bases at J, with 7 bases in the middle. CDR1 is SGHDT and CDR2 is YYEEEE in the germline V gene. CDR3 coding DNA: TGTGCCAGCAGCTTAGCGGATCAAGAGACCCAGTACTTC. Amino acids: CASSLADQETQYF.

The chain employs TRBV10-3 and TRBJ1-1; TRBD1 aligns across 7 bases. The ends lost 0 bases at V and 6 bases at J; junction bases unmatched: 10. This CDR3 is 16 amino acids long. CDR1 is ENHRY and CDR2 is SYGVKD in the germline V gene. The CDR3 DNA reads TGTGCCATCAGTGAGTCGGGTGAGGGGGCAAGCGCTGAAGCTTTCTTT. Its protein is CAISESGEGASAEAFF.

This chain links TRBV5-4 with TRBJ2-7, with D maybe TRBD2 (5 bases). Trimming cost V 2 bases and J 6 bases, with 18 bases left between them. The CDR3 sequence is 15 residues long. Looked up from germline, CDR1 is SGHNT and CDR2 is YYREEE (reference sequence). CDR3 nucleotides: TGTGCCAGCAGCTTACTTTTCCCCCCTAGCCGCGAGCAGTACTTC. This sequence encodes CASSLLFPPSREQYF. The full variable domain, its missing parts supplied by reference TRBV5-4 and TRBJ2-7, is ETGVTQSPTHLIKTRGQQVTLRCSSQSGHNTVSWYQQALGQGPQFIFQYYREEENGRGNFPPRFSGLQFPNYSSELNVNALELDDSALYLCASSLLFPPSREQYFGPGTRLTVT.

The chain's CDR3 is CASSLGTGLLYEQYF. In DNA, the CDR3 is TGTGCCAGCAGTTTAGGGACAGGTCTTCTATACGAGCAGTACTTC. The chain is built from TRBV27 and TRBJ2-7; the match to TRBD1 covers 8 bases. From germline, CDR1 is MNHEY and CDR2 SMNVEV (reference sequence). The CDR3 spans 15 residues. V was pared by 2 bases and J by 4 bases, with 7 bases of the junction left unmatched.

This rearrangement joins TRBV9 to TRBJ2-1, with D tentatively TRBD2 (6 bases). The ends were cut back, 4 bases at V and 7 bases at J, with 18 bases in the middle. CDR3 length equals 15 residues. Germline CDR1 SGDLS, CDR2 YYNGEE. The CDR3 DNA reads as TGTGCCAGCAGCCCCCATCCGGGACTCAAGAATGAGCAGTTCTTC. Protein product: CASSPHPGLKNEQFF.

J is TRBJ1-3 and V is TRBV7-8, with D possibly being TRBD1 (6 bases). Per the germline V gene, CDR1 is SGHVS and CDR2 is FQNEAQ. Trimming took off 3 bases at V and 3 bases at J, with 12 bases between the two ends. The CDR3 extends over 15 amino acids. CDR3 nucleotide sequence: TGTGCCAGCAGCTTGAATAGGGGGTTTGGAAACACCATATATTTT. Translating it yields CASSLNRGFGNTIYF.

This clone was recorded a few times. The genes are TRBV30 and TRBJ1-1; D is uncertain. With 5 bases removed from V and 1 base from J, the gap between germline ends came to 11 bases. CDR1 GTSNPN and CDR2 SVGIG come from the germline V gene (reference sequence). The CDR3 is 13 residues long. The CDR3 DNA follows: TGTGCCTGGGCCCCGAGCGGGAACACTGAAGCTTTCTTT. This encodes CAWAPSGNTEAFF.

The chain combines TRBV6-4 with TRBJ2-7; D is uncertain. The CDR3 loop spans 10 amino acids. The V end was cut by 4 bases, the J end by 4 bases, with 2 bases between. Germline V CDR1 and CDR2: MRHNA, SNTAGT. In nucleotides, the CDR3 is TGTGCCAGCAGTGTTTACGAGCAGTACTTC. Translating it yields CASSVYEQYF.

This chain joins TRBV7-9 and TRBJ2-1; 11 bases are shared with TRBD2. The CDR3 is 19 residues long. Per germline, CDR1 SEHNR and CDR2 FQNEAQ (reference sequence). Trimming removed 5 bases from V and 2 bases from J; junction bases left unmatched: 14. In DNA, the CDR3 is TGTGCCAGCAGCCTCCGCGGGACTAGCGGTTTGACGCCCTACAATGAGCAGTTCTTC. Its protein is CASSLRGTSGLTPYNEQFF.

The rearrangement links TRBV6-1 to TRBJ2-2, with a weak D call TRBD1 (6 bases). Trimming removed 1 base at V and 5 bases at J, with 8 bases between. This CDR3 is 14 amino acids long. The V gene's germline CDR1 is MNHNS and CDR2 SASEGT. Written as DNA, the CDR3 is TGTGCCAGCAGTGAAGACAGGGTGACCGGGGAGCTGTTTTTT. This codes for CASSEDRVTGELFF.

This clone appeared a single time. The V call is TRBV7-8, the J call TRBJ2-1, with a tentative D call TRBD2 (6 bases). CDR3 length equals 15 residues. V was clipped by 4 bases and J by 2 bases, with 12 bases between them. CDR1 and CDR2 from the germline V gene are SGHVS and FQNEAQ. CDR3 sequence reads: CASSSRDFPYNEQFF. The CDR3 DNA reads as TGTGCCAGCAGCTCCCGGGACTTCCCCTACAATGAGCAGTTCTTC.

This rearrangement joins TRBV6-5 to TRBJ2-7; 7 bases line up with TRBD1. The ends lost 6 bases at V and 6 bases at J; junction bases unmatched: 11. CDR3 length equals 14 residues. CDR1 MNHEY and CDR2 SVGAGI come from the germline V gene. The CDR3: CASRDRDSGLEQYF. In nucleotides, the CDR3 is TGTGCCAGCAGGGACCGGGACAGCGGACTCGAGCAGTACTTC.

This sequence joins TRBV9 and TRBJ2-3; 8 bases are a match to TRBD2. This CDR3 has 17 residues. The V segment lost 4 bases and the J segment 0 bases; nucleotides outside the gene matches: 10. Germline CDR1 is SGDLS and CDR2 is YYNGEE. The DNA of the CDR3 is TGTGCCAGCAGCCCCCCTGTGGCTAGCGGGAGCACAGATACGCAGTATTTT. Translated, it gives CASSPPVASGSTDTQYF. Combining the CDR3 with reference TRBV9 and TRBJ2-3 gives the whole variable domain DSGVTQTPKHLITATGQRVTLRCSPRSGDLSVYWYQQSLDQGLQFLIQYYNGEERAKGNILERFSAQQFPDLHSELNLSSLELGDSALYFCASSPPVASGSTDTQYFGPGTRLTVL.

The CDR3 coding sequence is TGTGCCAGCAGTTCCCGGGGACTAGCGGGGATCACCGGGGAGCTGTTTTTT. Amino acid sequence: CASSSRGLAGITGELFF. The chain uses TRBV27 and TRBJ2-2; 13 nucleotides agree with TRBD2. The CDR3 loop spans 17 amino acids. From germline, CDR1 is MNHEY and CDR2 SMNVEV (reference sequence). V lost 4 bases to trimming and J lost 4 bases; unmatched junction nucleotides: 6.

The rearrangement joins TRBV10-2 to TRBJ2-7, with no clear D. The CDR3 is 12 amino acids. The ends were cut back, 7 bases at V and 2 bases at J, with 9 bases in the middle. Germline loops: CDR1 WSHSY, CDR2 SAAADI. The CDR3 sequence: CASNDSPYEQYF. CDR3 in DNA: TGCGCCAGCAATGACTCTCCCTACGAGCAGTACTTC.

The chain carries TRBV7-8 and TRBJ1-5; the D is unclear. V lost 1 base and J lost 2, with 9 bases in between. Germline CDR1 reads SGHVS; CDR2 reads FQNEAQ. This CDR3 has 15 residues. The CDR3 DNA is TGTGCCAGCAGCTTAGTGGAGGACCGCAATCAGCCCCAGCATTTT. This sequence encodes CASSLVEDRNQPQHF.

The rearrangement joins TRBV12-5 to TRBJ2-7; the match to TRBD1 covers 7 bases. CDR1 and CDR2 from the germline V gene are LGHNT and FRNRAP. This CDR3 region has 13 residues. The V gene end was trimmed by 5 bases and the J gene end by 5 bases; junction bases not matched to a gene: 6. CDR3 in amino acids: CASGPEGAHEQYF. The CDR3 coding sequence is TGTGCTAGTGGTCCCGAGGGGGCCCACGAGCAGTACTTC.

The chain links TRBV6-5 to TRBJ2-5; TRBD1 matches 8 bases. This CDR3 spans 14 amino acids. Looked up from germline, CDR1 is MNHEY and CDR2 is SVGAGI. V was clipped by 9 bases and J by 4 bases; unmatched bases: 10. The CDR3 protein is CARKKGRGRETQYF. CDR3 bases: TGTGCCAGAAAGAAGGGCAGGGGGCGAGAGACCCAGTACTTC.

This sequence joins TRBV6-1 and TRBJ2-7, with TRBD1 identical over 9 bases. Germline V gene lookup returns CDR1 MNHNS and CDR2 SASEGT. CDR3 length equals 13 residues. J was trimmed by 6 bases and V by 6 bases; bases with no gene match: 6. The CDR3: CASSDRGGFEQYF. The CDR3 nucleotides are TGTGCCAGCAGCGACAGGGGGGGGTTCGAGCAGTACTTC.

V is TRBV10-2 and J is TRBJ1-1; D is possibly TRBD1 (5 bases). Germline lookup yields CDR1 WSHSY and CDR2 SAAADI. Trimming removed 1 base from V and 5 bases from J, with 8 bases in between. The CDR3 length is 13 residues. The CDR3: CASSEWEGTEAFF. The CDR3 DNA reads as TGCGCCAGCAGTGAGTGGGAGGGGACTGAAGCTTTCTTT.

The chain joins TRBV6-5 to TRBJ2-7; D might be TRBD1 (6 bases). In germline, CDR1 is MNHEY, CDR2 SVGAGI. Between the trimmed V and J ends, which lost 5 bases and 2 bases, there was a span of 13 bases. This CDR3 is built from 14 residues. CDR3 in amino acids: CASSTGWGPYEQYF. The CDR3 nucleotides read TGTGCCAGCAGTACAGGATGGGGGCCCTACGAGCAGTACTTC.